This entry describes one T cell receptor beta chain. A junction end diverges from the germline sequence, so it may reflect a read error. This sample was taken from a study of blood T cell repertoires in COVID-19. Study-wide context: Donors in the United States, Italy and Spain gave samples during acute or convalescent COVID-19. In each case, the material was cDNA or gDNA derived from T cells, B-cell-depleted T cells, or PBMCs.

The CDR3 is 11 residues long. CDR1 is SSHAT, CDR2 FNYEAQ, per germline (reference sequence). In the authors' methods: Estimation of nucleated cell counts was performed using reference gene primer amplification. TCRdb's copy holds only in-frame clones and misses some; the assay was immunoSEQ multiplex PCR. The V and J calls and clone size are taken from that table; D and trimming were inferred from the DNA. This sample carries about 310,000 clones, around 86% of them seen once, and the ten largest clones take 1%. The V call is TRBV7-7, the J call TRBJ2-5; TRBD2 is a possible D gene (5 bases). This clonotype was obtained from a man aged 45 to 65 with active or convalescent COVID-19. The sequenced sample consisted of peripheral blood. For the CDR3, the DNA is TGTGCTAGCAGCAGCGGCGGGACCCAGTACTTC. Amino acids: CASSSGGTQYF.